The 28 T cell receptor beta chains below all came from one sample that was sequenced in a study of T-cell memory formation after mild COVID-19. One entry per CDR3 protein, called by TCRdb with MiXCR from the 5' RACE reads. The sample carries a few hundred thousand distinct CDR3 sequences, roughly 20% recorded once. Sequenced sample: PBMCs or a T cell subset sorted from them (not recorded which). All receptors come from an adult woman who had mild COVID-19 (a few samples of this study predate the infection). Cell type and time point are not known.

DNA of the CDR3: TGCAGCGTTGATGGGGGCCCGGGACAGCCCCAGCATTTT. It specifies CSVDGGPGQPQHF. The genes are TRBV29-1 and TRBJ1-5; perhaps TRBD1 as D (6 bases). This CDR3 comprises 13 residues. V was trimmed by 3 bases and J by 7 bases, leaving 13 bases between them. Germline V gene lookup returns CDR1 SQVTM and CDR2 ANQGSEA.

This clonotype was recorded at least ten times. V is TRBV7-8 and J is TRBJ2-1; a weak D match, TRBD1 (6 bases). The ends were cut back, 3 bases at V and 3 bases at J, with 9 bases in the middle. This CDR3 spans 14 amino acids. Germline-derived CDR1 and CDR2 are SGHVS and FQNEAQ. The CDR3: CASSLDSRYNEQFF. The CDR3, as DNA: TGTGCCAGCAGCTTGGACAGTCGCTACAATGAGCAGTTCTTC.

This clonotype was observed a single time. This chain joins TRBV24-1 and TRBJ2-5; 10 bases are shared with TRBD1. CDR1 and CDR2 from the germline V gene are KGHDR and SFDVKD. Trimming took 4 bases from V and 3 from J; bases not matched to a gene: 10. The CDR3 runs 17 residues. The CDR3 reads CATSDPGTGDYEETQYF. The CDR3 DNA sequence: TGTGCCACCAGTGACCCTGGGACAGGGGATTACGAAGAGACCCAGTACTTC.

This clonotype was counted only a few times. The V and J genes are TRBV19 and TRBJ2-2, with D perhaps matching TRBD1 or TRBD2 (5 bases each). The germline gives CDR1 LNHDA, CDR2 SQIVND (reference sequence). Trimming took off 8 bases at V and 6 bases at J, with 16 bases between the two ends. This CDR3 is built from 14 residues. DNA of the CDR3: TGTGCCAGTTCAACCCGAGGGGACGCCGGGGAGCTGTTTTTT. Its protein product is CASSTRGDAGELFF.

This clonotype was seen more than once but under ten times. The rearrangement joins TRBV6-2 or TRBV6-3 to TRBJ2-7; no clear D. V was clipped by 6 bases and J by 2 bases, with 14 bases between them. The germline V gene has CDR1 MNHEY and CDR2 SVGEGT. The CDR3 extends over 14 amino acids. The CDR3 DNA follows: TGTGCCAGCAGCCCCAGGCAGGAAGCCTACGAGCAGTACTTC. This gives the protein CASSPRQEAYEQYF.

This clonotype was seen a handful of times. The CDR3 is CASSFIQGGPYEQYF. In nucleotides, the CDR3 is TGCGCCAGCAGCTTTATACAGGGGGGACCCTACGAGCAGTACTTC. The chain links TRBV5-1 to TRBJ2-7; 8 bases agree with TRBD1. V dropped 2 bases and J dropped 2; count of bases not matched to a gene: 6. Germline V CDR1 and CDR2: SGHRS, YFSETQ. This CDR3 contains 15 residues.

A few counts support this clonotype. The chain is built from TRBV4-2 and TRBJ2-3; a possible D gene is TRBD1 (6 bases). Germline CDR1 is LGHNA and CDR2 is YNFKEQ. This CDR3 has 14 amino acids. V was pared by 4 bases and J by 7 bases, with 15 bases between. DNA for the CDR3: TGTGCCAGCAGCCCGGGACAAAATAAATATACGCAGTATTTT. It yields the protein CASSPGQNKYTQYF.

The sample holds a few counts of this clonotype. This sequence joins TRBV18 and TRBJ2-4; 7 bases align to TRBD1. V shed 6 bases, J shed 8 bases, and the junction held 7 bases outside the gene matches. The germline V gene has CDR1 KGHSH and CDR2 LQKENI. The CDR3 sequence is 13 residues long. The CDR3 nucleotides are TGTGCCAGCTCCCCAGGACAGGCGGACATTCAGTACTTC. The encoded protein is CASSPGQADIQYF.

The table lists this clonotype with a few counts. The chain carries TRBV20-1 and TRBJ2-1, with TRBD2 matching over 13 bases. Per germline, CDR1 DFQATT and CDR2 SNEGSKA (reference sequence). This CDR3 spans 19 amino acids. V lost 7 bases, J lost 1 base, and 16 bases stayed unmatched. CDR3 bases: TGCAGTGTCCTTCATCCGGGACTAGCGGGGTGGAGTTCCTACAATGAGCAGTTCTTC. Residues: CSVLHPGLAGWSSYNEQFF.

The chain couples TRBV27 to TRBJ2-5; 9 bases are shared with TRBD2. The CDR3 has 13 amino acids. V was pared by 0 bases and J by 12 bases, with 5 bases of the junction left unmatched. Germline V gives CDR1 MNHEY, CDR2 SMNVEV (reference sequence). For the CDR3, the DNA is TGTGCCAGCAGTTTATCCCTGGGACTAGCCAAGTACTTC. This codes for CASSLSLGLAKYF.

The gene calls are TRBV29-1 and TRBJ2-7; 9 bases agree with TRBD1. V shed 5 bases, J shed 2 bases, and the junction held 7 bases outside the gene matches. Looked up from germline, CDR1 is SQVTM and CDR2 is ANQGSEA. CDR3 length equals 14 residues. CDR3 amino acids: CSVTAGTGTYEQYF. CDR3 bases: TGCAGCGTTACGGCCGGGACAGGGACCTACGAGCAGTACTTC.

The chain couples TRBV12-3 or TRBV12-4 to TRBJ2-1, with unresolved D. The CDR3 length is 13 residues. V was pared by 7 bases and J by 0 bases, with 7 bases between. The CDR3 loop reads CASTPPSYNEQFF. The CDR3 DNA follows: TGTGCCAGCACTCCCCCCTCCTACAATGAGCAGTTCTTC.

This clonotype has a handful of counts. CDR3 region: CASSAHRDSNQPQHF. The CDR3 nucleotides read TGTGCCAGCAGTGCCCACAGGGATAGCAATCAGCCCCAGCATTTT. The rearrangement links TRBV6-2 or TRBV6-3 to TRBJ1-5, with D possibly being TRBD1 (6 bases). Germline V gene sequence: CDR1 MNHEY, CDR2 SVGEGT. V was shortened by 5 bases and J by 0 bases, with 11 bases between the two germline ends. The CDR3 is 15 amino acids.

The J gene is TRBJ1-2, the V gene TRBV20-1; 8 bases are a match to TRBD1. There are 12 residues in the CDR3. J gave up 8 bases and V 3 bases, and 5 bases lay outside the gene matches. Germline V gene lookup returns CDR1 DFQATT and CDR2 SNEGSKA (reference sequence). CDR3 in DNA: TGCAGTGCTAGCGATAACAGGGGGGGCTACACCTTC. It encodes CSASDNRGGYTF.

This clonotype was counted only a few times. The chain's CDR3 is CASSKTEGQPQHF. CDR3 DNA: TGTGCCAGCAGTAAGACAGAAGGACAGCCCCAGCATTTT. V usage is TRBV12-3 or TRBV12-4 and J usage is TRBJ1-5; tentative D call: TRBD1 (5 bases). The CDR3 is made up of 13 amino acids. V was cut by 5 bases and J by 7 bases, with 12 bases left in between.

The V gene is TRBV9, the J gene TRBJ2-3, with D possibly matching TRBD1 (5 bases). CDR1 is SGDLS and CDR2 is YYNGEE in the germline V gene. The CDR3 length is 21 residues. Between the trimmed V and J ends, which lost 3 bases and 4 bases, there was a span of 33 bases. CDR3 DNA sequence: TGTGCCAGCAGCGGAATAAGCGTACAGGATCTGCTCGATTCTGGTCCAGATACGCAGTATTTT. Protein product: CASSGISVQDLLDSGPDTQYF.

V usage is TRBV5-1 and J usage is TRBJ2-5, with D unresolved. V dropped 5 bases and J dropped 4 bases, with 18 bases sitting between them. The CDR3 spans 15 residues. In germline, CDR1 is SGHRS, CDR2 YFSETQ. CDR3 region: CASRTPDGLGETQYF. The CDR3 region has the DNA TGCGCCAGCAGAACCCCGGACGGGCTGGGAGAGACCCAGTACTTC.

This clonotype was observed a few times. The chain employs TRBV29-1 and TRBJ2-7, with D uncertain. This CDR3 has 13 amino acids. Between the trimmed V and J ends, which lost 7 bases and 7 bases, there was a span of 20 bases. Germline CDR1 SQVTM, CDR2 ANQGSEA. The DNA of the CDR3 is TGCAGCGCAGCACGGCCAGGCACTGGGGAGCAGTACTTC. Protein sequence: CSAARPGTGEQYF.

This clonotype was observed a few times. The chain employs TRBV20-1 and TRBJ2-5; maybe TRBD1 (6 bases). Germline V gives CDR1 DFQATT, CDR2 SNEGSKA (reference sequence). Trimming removed 4 bases from V and 1 base from J, with 16 bases in between. This CDR3 is 15 amino acids long. CDR3 protein: CSATQYGQSQETQYF. The CDR3 nucleotides read TGCAGTGCTACTCAATATGGACAGAGCCAAGAGACCCAGTACTTC.

This clonotype has a handful of counts. The chain has TRBV4-3 and TRBJ2-3, with 9 positions matching TRBD2. The CDR3 has 16 residues. From germline, CDR1 is LGHNA and CDR2 YSLEER. V lost 1 base and J lost 1; bases outside the gene matches: 3. The CDR3 protein is CASSQGAGGGTDTQYF. DNA of the CDR3: TGCGCCAGCAGCCAAGGTGCGGGAGGGGGCACAGATACGCAGTATTTT.

In DNA, the CDR3 is TGCGCCAGCAGCCTCGGGACTAGCGGGAACACAGATACGCAGTATTTT. Translation gives CASSLGTSGNTDTQYF. The chain has TRBV5-1 and TRBJ2-3; 13 bases line up with TRBD2. Unmatched junction bases numbered 4, after V lost 4 bases and J lost 2 bases. Germline-derived CDR1 and CDR2 are SGHRS and YFSETQ. The CDR3 extends over 16 amino acids.

The chain employs TRBV20-1 and TRBJ2-7; 10 bases agree with TRBD1. This CDR3 comprises 14 residues. Looked up from germline, CDR1 is DFQATT and CDR2 is SNEGSKA (reference sequence). V lost 2 bases, J lost 4 bases, and 5 bases stayed unmatched. The CDR3 protein is CSARPPGQGYEQYF. For the CDR3, the DNA is TGCAGTGCTAGACCCCCGGGACAGGGGTACGAGCAGTACTTC.

This clonotype was counted between two and nine times. The J gene is TRBJ2-7, the V gene TRBV29-1, with 12 nucleotides matching TRBD2. This CDR3 region has 18 residues. Germline lookup yields CDR1 SQVTM and CDR2 ANQGSEA. With 0 bases clipped from V and 4 bases from J, the junction kept 13 bases outside the gene matches. The CDR3 DNA is TGCAGCGTTGAAGAATTCAGCCCTAGCGGGGGGGCATTGTACGAGCAGTACTTC. Residues: CSVEEFSPSGGALYEQYF.

In its sample, this clonotype was seen a few times. The gene calls are TRBV7-3 and TRBJ1-4, with D hard to call. Trimming removed 2 bases from V and 8 bases from J, with 15 bases in between. Germline V gives CDR1 SGHTA, CDR2 FQGTGA. This CDR3 is 15 amino acids long. The CDR3 loop is CASSLGGGVREKLFF. The DNA of the CDR3 is TGTGCCAGCAGCTTAGGCGGCGGGGTTCGGGAAAAACTGTTTTTT. Looking up the rest from reference TRBV7-3 and TRBJ1-4 gives the full variable domain: GAGVSQTPSNKVTEKGKYVELRCDPISGHTALYWYRQSLGQGPEFLIYFQGTGAADDSGLPNDRFFAVRPEGSVSTLKIQRTERGDSAVYLCASSLGGGVREKLFFGSGTQLSVL.

V is TRBV6-5 and J is TRBJ1-4, with a tentative D call TRBD1 (5 bases). CDR1 MNHEY and CDR2 SVGAGI come from the germline V gene. This CDR3 contains 15 residues. Trimming left V 7 bases short and J 7 bases short, with 19 bases between. The CDR3 region has the DNA TGTGCCAGCACCACGGGATTCAGGGTCGGTGAAAAACTGTTTTTT. This gives the protein CASTTGFRVGEKLFF.

This chain joins TRBV7-9 and TRBJ2-1; no clear D. The CDR3 is made up of 16 amino acids. Germline V lookup: CDR1 SEHNR, CDR2 FQNEAQ (reference sequence). V lost 5 bases and J lost 5, with 19 bases in between. The CDR3 spells CASSLRTKAPDNEQFF. For the CDR3, the DNA is TGTGCCAGCAGCCTCCGGACGAAAGCCCCGGACAATGAGCAGTTCTTC. The entire variable domain, with the rest obtained from reference TRBV7-9 and TRBJ2-1, is as follows: DTGVSQNPRHKITKRGQNVTFRCDPISEHNRLYWYRQTLGQGPEFLTYFQNEAQLEKSRLLSDRFSAERPKGSFSTLEIQRTEQGDSAMYLCASSLRTKAPDNEQFFGPGTRLTVL.

This chain uses TRBV4-1 with TRBJ1-2; D gene unclear. Germline V CDR1 and CDR2: MGHRA, YSYEKL. The CDR3 sequence is 14 residues long. Trimming left V 0 bases short and J 3 bases short, with 8 bases between. The CDR3 protein is CASSQDGIDYGYTF. The CDR3 nucleotides are TGCGCCAGCAGCCAAGATGGCATCGACTATGGCTACACCTTC.

The chain uses TRBV9 and TRBJ2-2; 8 nucleotides align to TRBD2. Trimming at V came to 4 bases and at J to 5 bases, leaving 16 bases not matched to a gene. CDR1 SGDLS and CDR2 YYNGEE come from the germline V gene. This CDR3 has 18 residues. The CDR3 here is CASSQPRGAGETTGELFF. CDR3 nucleotide sequence: TGTGCCAGCAGCCAACCGCGGGGGGCGGGGGAGACTACCGGGGAGCTGTTTTTT.